Included here is one T cell receptor beta chain sequence, with context. Which antigen it targets is not known. Per-base quality was not reported, and no clone a single base away is much larger than it. The CDR3, from cysteine to phenylalanine, totals 13 residues. Of the read, only the CDR3 DNA is kept; its 39 bases are in frame from base 1. The germline V gene provides CDR1 SQVTM and CDR2 ANQGSEA. Trimming at the junction amounts to 8 bases on V and 3 bases on J, and the germline ends lie 17 bases apart. This specimen belongs to a study of tumor-infiltrating lymphocytes in localized non-small cell lung cancer (dated by TCRdb to the early 2020s). The study in broad terms: Patients whose samples were collected after neoadjuvant chemotherapy, as well as both smokers and never-smokers and several histologies, were included in the cohort. Alongside flow cytometry, multiplex immunofluorescence, RNA-seq, exome sequencing and proteomics, TCR sequencing was applied to the same patients as one of several integrated assays. A total of approximately 50 patients were part of the paired comparison of immunoSEQ T-cell fraction between tumor and uninvolved lung. In total, the ICON cohort consisted of over a hundred surgical patients with localized non-small cell lung cancer who had their tumors resected. Each patient contributed resected tumor tissue and uninvolved lung tissue from the same patient, described as non-adjacent to the tumor. Overall results and qualifications from the work: Because assay coverage varied across patients depending on available tissue quantity, TCR sequencing was performed for only a subset of the cohort. Because different assays used different pieces of the same tissue, intratumor heterogeneity could not be separated from technical variation. Recurrence-free survival showed no association with tumor T-cell fraction from TCR sequencing (p = 0.61). No difference in TCR-derived T-cell fraction was observed between the flow cytometry-defined immunotypes IM1 (good prognosis) and IM2 (poor prognosis). Consistent with immunofluorescence CD3 counts, TCRbeta sequencing supported greater T cell infiltration in tumors than in uninvolved lung tissue.

Enrollment in ICON was initiated in 2016, and the last patient was enrolled in September 2018. In a subcohort of 70 to 95 patients, fresh tumor and matched uninvolved tissue were collected for in-depth immune analyses, with TCR sequencing among those analyses. DNA isolated from bulk tissue, without cell sorting, was used for TCR sequencing. The immunoSEQ assay used for TCR sequencing gave the T-cell fraction in both tumor and uninvolved lung tissue. Per the source publication's procedure: For survival analysis, patients were divided into high (upper tertile) and low (lower two tertiles) T-cell fraction groups, which were compared by log-rank test. A signed-rank test was used to test paired tumor versus uninvolved lung differences in T-cell fraction. TCRdb obtained this table from immuneACCESS and retained in-frame rearrangements with V and J assigned. These tables miss some clones; where compared with another copy, unresolved V genes account for less than half of the shortfall, and the remainder is unexplained. The V and J calls and clone size were taken over from that table, and D and trimming were inferred from the DNA. For this sample there are approximately 17,000 clones; 70% to 85% appear just once. The top ten hold 6.4% of the sample.

This sequence was found in a human donor with non-small cell lung cancer. The sequenced material came from lung tumor tissue. The sequence joins TRBV29-1 to TRBJ2-7; the D assignment is uncertain and may be TRBD1 or TRBD2, with 5 bases supporting each. This receptor has the CDR3 CSFSGTEVYEQYF. The DNA sequence is as follows: TGCAGCTTCTCCGGGACGGAGGTCTACGAGCAGTACTTC.